This T cell receptor beta chain stems from a study of glioma-infiltrating T cells after dendritic cell vaccination. The protocol was immunoSEQ multiplex PCR, while the TCRdb copy is restricted to in-frame clones and leaves out a portion. The sample shows more than 95,000 clones, more than 70% of them seen only once. Trimming removed 2 bases from V and 8 bases from J; junction bases left unmatched: 8. CDR1 and CDR2 from the germline V gene are LNHDA and SQIVND (reference sequence). This CDR3 contains 16 residues. Time point in this sample: after dendritic cell vaccination, including at tumor progression/relapse.

The J gene is TRBJ2-1, the V gene TRBV19, with 11 bases matching TRBD2. Material: blood, obtained after dendritic cell vaccination. The sequence was collected from a human donor with glioblastoma. The CDR3 DNA is TGTGCCAGTAGTATAATAGCGGGGGGGCCTTGGGATGAGCAGTTCTTC. Its translation: CASSIIAGGPWDEQFF. Full variable domain (outside the CDR3, taken from reference TRBV19 and TRBJ2-1): DGGITQSPKYLFRKEGQNVTLSCEQNLNHDAMYWYRQDPGQGLRLIYYSQIVNDFQKGDIAEGYSVSREKKESFPLTVTSAQKNPTAFYLCASSIIAGGPWDEQFFGPGTRLTVL.